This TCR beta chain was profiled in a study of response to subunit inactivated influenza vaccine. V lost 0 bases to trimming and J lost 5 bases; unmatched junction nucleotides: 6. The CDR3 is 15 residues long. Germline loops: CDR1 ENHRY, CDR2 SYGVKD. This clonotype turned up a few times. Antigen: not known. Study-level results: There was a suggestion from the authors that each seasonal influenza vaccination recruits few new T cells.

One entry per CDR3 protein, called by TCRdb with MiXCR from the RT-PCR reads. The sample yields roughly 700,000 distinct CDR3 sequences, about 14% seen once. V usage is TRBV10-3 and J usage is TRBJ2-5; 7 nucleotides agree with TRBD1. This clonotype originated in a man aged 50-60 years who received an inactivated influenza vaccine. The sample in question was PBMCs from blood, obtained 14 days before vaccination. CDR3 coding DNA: TGTGCCATCAGTGAGTCGAGGGGGCCGGGGGAGACCCAGTACTTC. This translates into CAISESRGPGETQYF.